The sequence of this T cell receptor (beta chain) was determined in a study of T cells after yellow fever vaccination. General study points: Within FACS-sorted repertoires, abundant clonotypes contaminating from the bulk population could be present. A minor fraction of clonotypes spanned both CD4 and CD8 compartments.

The CDR3 is made up of 14 amino acids. CDR1 is MDHEN, CDR2 SYDVKM, per germline. V was clipped by 2 bases and J by 5 bases, with 12 bases between them. As TCR cDNA was made by 5'RACE template switching, a universal primer site and UMIs were added. MiXCR, applied by TCRdb to the 5' RACE reads, yields one record per CDR3 protein. The profile shows fewer than 400,000 distinct CDR3 sequences, approximately 5.7% of them singletons. For this clonotype: Its antigen is currently unknown.

The sample consisted of PBMCs, taken 5 days after the yellow fever booster vaccination. The TCR comes from a man aged 25 to 40 who received the YFV17D yellow fever vaccine. The rearrangement uses TRBV28 and TRBJ2-5; D is perhaps TRBD1 or TRBD2 (5 bases each). Here the CDR3 reads CASSLRDLGETQYF. The CDR3 DNA is TGTGCCAGCAGTTTACGGGACCTGGGGGAGACCCAGTACTTC.